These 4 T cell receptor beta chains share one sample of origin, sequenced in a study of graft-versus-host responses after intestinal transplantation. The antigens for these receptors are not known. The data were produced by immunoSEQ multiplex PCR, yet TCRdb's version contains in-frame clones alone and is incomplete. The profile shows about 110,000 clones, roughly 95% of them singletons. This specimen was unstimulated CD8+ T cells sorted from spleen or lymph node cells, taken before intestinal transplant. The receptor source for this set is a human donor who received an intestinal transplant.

CDR3: CASSFQGAEGYTF. CDR3 in DNA: TGTGCCAGCAGCTTCCAGGGGGCGGAGGGCTACACCTTC. The chain has TRBV7-2 and TRBJ1-2; 8 positions match TRBD1. CDR1 and CDR2 from the germline V gene are SGHTA and FQGNSA. V lost 3 bases to trimming and J lost 8 bases; unmatched junction nucleotides: 5. The CDR3 length is 13 residues.

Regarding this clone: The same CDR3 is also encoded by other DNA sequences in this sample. The CDR3 coding sequence is TGTGCCAGCAGTTTGGGGGCAGCATATGGCTACACCTTC. As protein: CASSLGAAYGYTF. V gene TRBV27 combines with J gene TRBJ1-2, with a possible D match to TRBD1 (6 bases). The germline V and J ends were trimmed by 3 bases and 5 bases, with 10 bases remaining between them. Per germline, CDR1 MNHEY and CDR2 SMNVEV (reference sequence). This CDR3 has 13 amino acids.

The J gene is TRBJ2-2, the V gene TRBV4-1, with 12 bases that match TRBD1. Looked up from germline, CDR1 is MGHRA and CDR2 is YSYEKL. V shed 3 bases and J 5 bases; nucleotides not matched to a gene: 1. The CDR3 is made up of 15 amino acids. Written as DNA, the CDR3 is TGCGCCAGCAGCCAGGGACAGGGGGCGACCGGGGAGCTGTTTTTT. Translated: CASSQGQGATGELFF.

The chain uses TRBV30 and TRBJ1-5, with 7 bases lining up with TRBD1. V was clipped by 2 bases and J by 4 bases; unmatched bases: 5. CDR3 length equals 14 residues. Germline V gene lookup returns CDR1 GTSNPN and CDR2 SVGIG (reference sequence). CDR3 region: CAWSRGQGNQPQHF. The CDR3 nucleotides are TGTGCCTGGAGTAGGGGGCAGGGGAATCAGCCCCAGCATTTT.